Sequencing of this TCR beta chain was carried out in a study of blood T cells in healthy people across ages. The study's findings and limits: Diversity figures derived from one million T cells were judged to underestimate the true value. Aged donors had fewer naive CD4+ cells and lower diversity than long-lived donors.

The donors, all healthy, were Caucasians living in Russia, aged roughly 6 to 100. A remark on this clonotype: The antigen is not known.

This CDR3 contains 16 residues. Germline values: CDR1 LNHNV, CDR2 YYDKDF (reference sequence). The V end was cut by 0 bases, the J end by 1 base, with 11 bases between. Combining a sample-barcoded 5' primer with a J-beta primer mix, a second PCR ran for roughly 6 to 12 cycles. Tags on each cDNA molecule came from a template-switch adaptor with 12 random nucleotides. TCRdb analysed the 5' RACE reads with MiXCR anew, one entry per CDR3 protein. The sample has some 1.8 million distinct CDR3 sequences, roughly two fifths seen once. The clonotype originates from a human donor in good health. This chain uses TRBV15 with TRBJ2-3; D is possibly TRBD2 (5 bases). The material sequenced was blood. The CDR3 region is CATSRERDPRTDTQYF. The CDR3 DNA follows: TGTGCCACCAGCAGAGAACGGGATCCGCGCACAGATACGCAGTATTTT.